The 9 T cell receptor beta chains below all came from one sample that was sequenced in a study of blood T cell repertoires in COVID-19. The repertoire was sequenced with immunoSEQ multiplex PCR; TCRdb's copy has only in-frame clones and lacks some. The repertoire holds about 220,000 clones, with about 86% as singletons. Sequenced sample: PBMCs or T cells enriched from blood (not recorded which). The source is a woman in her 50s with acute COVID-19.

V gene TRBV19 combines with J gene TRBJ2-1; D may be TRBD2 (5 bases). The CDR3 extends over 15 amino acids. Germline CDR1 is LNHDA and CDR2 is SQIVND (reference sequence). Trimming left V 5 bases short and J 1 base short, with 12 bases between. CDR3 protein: CASSPSGLSYNEQFF. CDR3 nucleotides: TGTGCCAGTAGTCCTTCAGGACTTTCCTACAATGAGCAGTTCTTC. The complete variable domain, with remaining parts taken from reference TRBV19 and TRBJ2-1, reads DGGITQSPKYLFRKEGQNVTLSCEQNLNHDAMYWYRQDPGQGLRLIYYSQIVNDFQKGDIAEGYSVSREKKESFPLTVTSAQKNPTAFYLCASSPSGLSYNEQFFGPGTRLTVL.

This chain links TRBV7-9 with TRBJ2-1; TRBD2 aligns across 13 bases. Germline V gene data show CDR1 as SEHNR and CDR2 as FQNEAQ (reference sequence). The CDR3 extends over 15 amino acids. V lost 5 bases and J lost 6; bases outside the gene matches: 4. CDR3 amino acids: CASSLGTSGTNEQFF. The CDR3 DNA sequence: TGTGCCAGCAGCCTCGGGACTAGCGGGACCAATGAGCAGTTCTTC.

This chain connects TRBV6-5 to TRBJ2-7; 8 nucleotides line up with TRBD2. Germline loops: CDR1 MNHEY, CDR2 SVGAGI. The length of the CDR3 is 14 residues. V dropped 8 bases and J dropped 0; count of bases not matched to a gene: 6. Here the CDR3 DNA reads TGTGCCAGCTCGACGGGGGGGAACTCCTACGAGCAGTACTTC. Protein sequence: CASSTGGNSYEQYF.

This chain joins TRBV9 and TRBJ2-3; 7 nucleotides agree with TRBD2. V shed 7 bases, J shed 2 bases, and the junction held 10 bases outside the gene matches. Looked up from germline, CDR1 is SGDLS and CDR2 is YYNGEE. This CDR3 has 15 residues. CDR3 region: CASASSGFPTDTQYF. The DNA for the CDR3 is TGTGCCAGCGCTTCTAGCGGTTTCCCCACAGATACGCAGTATTTT.

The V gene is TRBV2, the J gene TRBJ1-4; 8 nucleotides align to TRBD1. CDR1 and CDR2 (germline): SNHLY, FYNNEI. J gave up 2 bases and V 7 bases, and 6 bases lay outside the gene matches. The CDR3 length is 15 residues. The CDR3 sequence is CASTRQGTTNEKLFF. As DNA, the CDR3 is TGTGCCAGCACCCGACAGGGGACCACTAATGAAAAACTGTTTTTT.

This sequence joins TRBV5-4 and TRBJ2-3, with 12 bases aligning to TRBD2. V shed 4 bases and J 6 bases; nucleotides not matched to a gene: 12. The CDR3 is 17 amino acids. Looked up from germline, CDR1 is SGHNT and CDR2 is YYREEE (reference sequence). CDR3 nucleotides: TGTGCCAGCAGCCGGGGGCTAGCGGGAGGGCGGGCCGATACGCAGTATTTT. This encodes CASSRGLAGGRADTQYF. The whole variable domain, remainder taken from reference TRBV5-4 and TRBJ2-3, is ETGVTQSPTHLIKTRGQQVTLRCSSQSGHNTVSWYQQALGQGPQFIFQYYREEENGRGNFPPRFSGLQFPNYSSELNVNALELDDSALYLCASSRGLAGGRADTQYFGPGTRLTVL.

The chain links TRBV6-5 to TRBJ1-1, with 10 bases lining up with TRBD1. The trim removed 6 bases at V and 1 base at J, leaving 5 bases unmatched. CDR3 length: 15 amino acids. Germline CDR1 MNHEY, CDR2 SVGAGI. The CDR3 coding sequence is TGTGCCAGCAGGTGGACAGGGGGTGGGAACACTGAAGCTTTCTTT. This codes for CASRWTGGGNTEAFF.

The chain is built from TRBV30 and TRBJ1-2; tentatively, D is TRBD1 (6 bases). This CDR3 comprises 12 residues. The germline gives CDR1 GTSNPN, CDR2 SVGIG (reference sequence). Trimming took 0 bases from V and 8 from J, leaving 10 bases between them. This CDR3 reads CAWSVTGKGYTF. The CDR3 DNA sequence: TGTGCCTGGAGTGTGACAGGAAAGGGCTACACCTTC.

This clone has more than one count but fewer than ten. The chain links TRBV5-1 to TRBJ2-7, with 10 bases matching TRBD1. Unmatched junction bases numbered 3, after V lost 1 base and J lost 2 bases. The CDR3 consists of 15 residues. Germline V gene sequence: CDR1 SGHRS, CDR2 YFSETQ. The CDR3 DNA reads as TGCGCCAGCAGCTTGAGGACAGGGGGACCCTACGAGCAGTACTTC. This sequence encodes CASSLRTGGPYEQYF.